The rows below give T cell receptor beta chains drawn from one sample of a study of T cells after posttransplantation cyclophosphamide. Using immunoSEQ multiplex PCR, the repertoire was profiled, and TCRdb retains in-frame clones only, with some absent. The repertoire consists of fewer than 20,000 clones, with about 90% occurring once and the leading ten covering 0.45% to 0.65%. This sample comprised CD4+ T cells sorted from blood, obtained after allogeneic stem cell transplant with posttransplant cyclophosphamide. The receptors come from a male patient aged 60 to 75 who received an allogeneic stem cell transplant from a related donor and was CMV-positive. Some T cells may originate from the graft donor. CDR3s include the opening cysteine and the closing phenylalanine or tryptophan. The D gene is left open where the match is weak. The size entry is marked missing in some rows and otherwise reads once, few, many or a size class.

size	V	D	J	length	DNA	CDR3
once	TRBV9	-	TRBJ1-3	16	TGTGCCAGCAGCGTCGCAGGGGCCCGCTCTGGAAACACCATATATTTT	CASSVAGARSGNTIYF
-	TRBV28	-	TRBJ1-4	13	TGTGCCAGCAATACAGCAACTAATGAAAAACTGTTTTTT	CASNTATNEKLFF
-	TRBV7-2	-	TRBJ2-1	19	TGTGCCAGCAGCTACATCCTAAACTTGGGACACCGCAACTACAATGGGCAGTTCTTC	CASSYILNLGHRNYNGQFF
-	TRBV7-9	TRBD2	TRBJ2-7	15	TGTGCCAGCAGCTTAGCGGGGGGGATCTCCTACGAGCAGTACTTC	CASSLAGGISYEQYF
-	TRBV18	-	TRBJ1-4	14	TGTGCCAGCTCACCACCAGCGGGTAATGAAAAACTGTTTTTT	CASSPPAGNEKLFF
-	TRBV6-1	TRBD1	TRBJ1-1	13	TGTGCCAGCACCTACAGGGGGAACACTGAAGCTTTCTTT	CASTYRGNTEAFF
-	TRBV29-1	-	TRBJ2-7	12	TGCAGCGTTGTGGCAGGCCCCCGCGAGCAGTACTTC	CSVVAGPREQYF
-	TRBV4-1	TRBD1	TRBJ2-5	15	TGCGCCAGCAGCCCGACAGGGGGCGCGTGGGAGACCCAGTACTTC	CASSPTGGAWETQYF
-	TRBV5-1	-	TRBJ1-4	18	TGCGCCAGCAGCTTGGCACGCAGGGGATCCACAACTAATGAAAAACTGTTTTTT	CASSLARRGSTTNEKLFF
-	TRBV14	TRBD2	TRBJ2-1	13	TGTGCCAGCAGCCAGCGACTAGCCGATGAGCAGTTCTTC	CASSQRLADEQFF
-	TRBV2	TRBD1	TRBJ1-1	14	TGTGCCAGCAGACCGGGACAGCCGAACACTGAAGCTTTCTTT	CASRPGQPNTEAFF
-	TRBV19	-	TRBJ2-3	13	TGTGCCAGTAGCCCATGGAGCGTTGATACGCAGTATTTT	CASSPWSVDTQYF
once	TRBV7-2	-	TRBJ1-2	16	TGTGCCAGCAGCTTAGCGGGGGAGGATGCTTACGTAGGCTACACCTTC	CASSLAGEDAYVGYTF
-	TRBV19	-	TRBJ2-1	15	TGTGCCAGTAGAGTCTCGAGCGACGAATACAATGAGCAGTTCTTC	CASRVSSDEYNEQFF